The source of this T cell receptor beta chain is a study of blood T cell repertoires in COVID-19. Study details: The United States, Italy and Spain supplied acute and convalescent COVID-19 samples. In each case, the material was cDNA or gDNA derived from T cells, B-cell-depleted T cells, or PBMCs.

How the authors handled the data: Scientists estimated how many nucleated cells there were by amplifying reference gene primers. Profiled with immunoSEQ multiplex PCR; TCRdb holds only in-frame clones, not every one. The V and J calls and clone size were taken over from that table, and D and trimming were inferred from the DNA. The sample yields 300,000 or so clones, roughly 83% seen once. The clonotype originates from a woman between 45 and 65 years old with acute or convalescent COVID-19. Specimen: peripheral blood.

The CDR3 nucleotides are TGCGCCAGCAGCTCCACGGGACAGGGGTTCGGGGAGCTGTTTTTT. Protein: CASSSTGQGFGELFF. The rearrangement joins TRBV5-1 to TRBJ2-2; 10 nucleotides agree with TRBD1. Trimming cost V 3 bases and J 7 bases; bases outside gene matches: 6. Germline lookup yields CDR1 SGHRS and CDR2 YFSETQ. The CDR3 loop spans 15 amino acids.